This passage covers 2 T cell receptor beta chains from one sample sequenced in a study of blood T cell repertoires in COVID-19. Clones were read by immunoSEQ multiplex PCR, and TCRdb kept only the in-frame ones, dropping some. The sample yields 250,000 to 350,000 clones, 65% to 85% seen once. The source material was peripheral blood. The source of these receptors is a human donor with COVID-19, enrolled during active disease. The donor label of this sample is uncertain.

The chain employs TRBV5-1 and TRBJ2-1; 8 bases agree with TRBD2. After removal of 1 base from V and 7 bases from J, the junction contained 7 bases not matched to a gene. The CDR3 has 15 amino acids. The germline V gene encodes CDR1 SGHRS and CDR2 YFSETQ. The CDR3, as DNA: TGCGCCAGCAGCTTGATGAGCGGGGGTGGTAATGAGCAGTTCTTC. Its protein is CASSLMSGGGNEQFF.

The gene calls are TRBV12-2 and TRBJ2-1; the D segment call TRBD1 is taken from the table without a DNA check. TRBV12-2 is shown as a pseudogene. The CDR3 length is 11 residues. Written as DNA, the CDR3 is TGTGCAAGTCGCTTAGACTGGTCAGGGTTCTTC. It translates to CASRLDWSGFF.